This T cell receptor (beta chain) was profiled in a study of T cell changes during pregnancy in multiple sclerosis. This CDR3 is 15 amino acids long. The germline V gene encodes CDR1 SNHLY and CDR2 FYNNEI. V lost 5 bases, J lost 5 bases, and 4 bases stayed unmatched. Profiling relied on immunoSEQ multiplex PCR, and the TCRdb table lists in-frame clones only, not all of them. This sample has roughly 30,000 clones; approximately 91% occur once, and the top ten carry 0.45% to 0.6%. The sample in question was CD4+ T cells from peripheral blood mononuclear cells, obtained in the first trimester of pregnancy. This receptor was taken from a female donor in good health, enrolled as a control in a pregnancy study. The chain uses TRBV2 and TRBJ1-6, with 9 bases fitting TRBD1. The CDR3 bases are TGTGCCAGCAGTCCCGGGACAGGGAATAATTCACCCCTCCACTTT. Protein sequence: CASSPGTGNNSPLHF.